Following are 5 T cell receptor beta chains from one sample sequenced in a study of response to subunit inactivated influenza vaccine. MiXCR, applied by TCRdb to the RT-PCR reads, yields one record per CDR3 protein. Of 450,000 to 500,000 distinct CDR3 sequences in the sample, approximately 10% are singletons; the top ten hold about 12%. Source: PBMCs from blood, taken about 6 weeks after vaccination. The receptors originated from a man aged 45-65 years who received an inactivated influenza vaccine.

This clonotype was found many times. The chain links TRBV20-1 to TRBJ2-2, with D unclear. The CDR3 consists of 14 residues. Trimming left V 1 base short and J 2 bases short, with 8 bases between. Germline V lookup: CDR1 DFQATT, CDR2 SNEGSKA (reference sequence). CDR3 nucleotide sequence: TGCAGTGCTAGAGGGACCGATAACACCGGGGAGCTGTTTTTT. Translated: CSARGTDNTGELFF.

At least ten counts were recorded for this clonotype. The J gene is TRBJ2-2, the V gene TRBV28; no clear D. Trimming removed 6 bases at V and 7 bases at J, with 9 bases between. This CDR3 is 12 amino acids long. Germline loops: CDR1 MDHEN, CDR2 SYDVKM. DNA for the CDR3: TGTGCCAGCAGGCCAAGCCACGGGGAGCTGTTTTTT. It encodes CASRPSHGELFF.

The table lists this clonotype with a few counts. The chain recombines TRBV29-1 with TRBJ2-1; D not resolved. This CDR3 contains 13 residues. V gave up 7 bases and J gave up 5 bases, with 15 bases separating them. Germline V CDR1 and CDR2: SQVTM, ANQGSEA. CDR3 residues: CSAYPNPHNEQFF. CDR3 DNA: TGCAGCGCATATCCAAACCCCCACAATGAGCAGTTCTTC.

The chain is built from TRBV19 and TRBJ1-1, with D perhaps TRBD1 (5 bases). Trimming left V 7 bases short and J 5 bases short, with 17 bases between. Germline CDR1 and CDR2: LNHDA and SQIVND (reference sequence). This CDR3 is built from 14 residues. CDR3 coding DNA: TGTGCCAGTACCCCGGACATTTATGGGACTGAAGCTTTCTTT. It yields the protein CASTPDIYGTEAFF. Variable domain in full (rest from reference TRBV19 and TRBJ1-1): DGGITQSPKYLFRKEGQNVTLSCEQNLNHDAMYWYRQDPGQGLRLIYYSQIVNDFQKGDIAEGYSVSREKKESFPLTVTSAQKNPTAFYLCASTPDIYGTEAFFGQGTRLTVV.

This clonotype was picked up many times. V gene TRBV12-3 or TRBV12-4 combines with J gene TRBJ2-5; D possibly corresponds to TRBD1 (6 bases). The CDR3 totals 13 residues. V lost 5 bases, J lost 3 bases, and 10 bases lay in between. CDR3 in amino acids: CASSPRQEETQYF. DNA of the CDR3: TGTGCCAGCAGTCCTCGACAGGAAGAGACCCAGTACTTC.